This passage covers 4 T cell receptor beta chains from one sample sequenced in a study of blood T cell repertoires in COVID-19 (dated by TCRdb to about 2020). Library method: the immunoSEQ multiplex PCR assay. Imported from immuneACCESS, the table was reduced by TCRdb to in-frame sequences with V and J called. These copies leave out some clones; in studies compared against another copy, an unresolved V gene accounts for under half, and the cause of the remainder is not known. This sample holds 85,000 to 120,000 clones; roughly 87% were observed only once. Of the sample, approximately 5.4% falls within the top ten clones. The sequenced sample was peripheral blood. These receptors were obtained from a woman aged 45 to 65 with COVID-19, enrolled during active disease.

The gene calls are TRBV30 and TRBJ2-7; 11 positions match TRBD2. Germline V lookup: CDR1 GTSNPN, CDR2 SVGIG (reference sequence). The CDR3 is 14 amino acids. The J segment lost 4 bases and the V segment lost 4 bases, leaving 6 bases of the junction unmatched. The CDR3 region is CAWNVAGGPYEQYF. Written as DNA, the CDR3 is TGTGCCTGGAATGTAGCGGGGGGGCCATACGAGCAGTACTTC.

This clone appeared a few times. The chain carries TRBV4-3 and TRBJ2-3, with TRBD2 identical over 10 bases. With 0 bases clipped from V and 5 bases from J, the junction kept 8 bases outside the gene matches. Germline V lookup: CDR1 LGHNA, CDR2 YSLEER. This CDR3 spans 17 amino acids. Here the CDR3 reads CASSQDRSGGAKDTQYF. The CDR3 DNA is TGCGCCAGCAGCCAAGATAGGAGCGGGGGGGCGAAAGATACGCAGTATTTT.

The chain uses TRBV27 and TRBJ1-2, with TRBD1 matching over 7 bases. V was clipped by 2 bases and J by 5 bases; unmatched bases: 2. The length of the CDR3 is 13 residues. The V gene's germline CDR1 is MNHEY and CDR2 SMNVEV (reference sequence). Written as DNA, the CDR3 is TGTGCCAGCAGTTTAGGACAGGCATATGGCTACACCTTC. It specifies CASSLGQAYGYTF.

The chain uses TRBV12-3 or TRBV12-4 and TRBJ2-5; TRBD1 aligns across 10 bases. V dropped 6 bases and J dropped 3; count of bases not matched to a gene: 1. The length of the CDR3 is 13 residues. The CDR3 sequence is CASRGTGEETQYF. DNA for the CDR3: TGTGCCAGCAGGGGGACAGGGGAAGAGACCCAGTACTTC.